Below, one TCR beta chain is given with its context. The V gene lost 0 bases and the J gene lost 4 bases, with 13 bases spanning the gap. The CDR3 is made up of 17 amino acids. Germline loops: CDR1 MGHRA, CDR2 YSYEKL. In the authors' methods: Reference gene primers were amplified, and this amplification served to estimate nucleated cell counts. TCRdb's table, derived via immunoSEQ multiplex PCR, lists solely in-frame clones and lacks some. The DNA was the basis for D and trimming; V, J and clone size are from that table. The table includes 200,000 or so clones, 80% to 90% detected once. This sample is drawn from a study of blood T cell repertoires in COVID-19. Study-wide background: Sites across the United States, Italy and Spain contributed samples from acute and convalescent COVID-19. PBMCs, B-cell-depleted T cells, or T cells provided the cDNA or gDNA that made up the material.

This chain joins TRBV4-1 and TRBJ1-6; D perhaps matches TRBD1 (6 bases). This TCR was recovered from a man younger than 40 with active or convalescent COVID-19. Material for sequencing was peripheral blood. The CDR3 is CASSQEGTQLYNSPLHF. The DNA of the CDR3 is TGCGCCAGCAGCCAAGAAGGGACACAGCTTTATAATTCACCCCTCCACTTT.